This T cell receptor beta chain was identified during a study of T cell repertoires in cytomegalovirus infection. Study-level background: The public TCR beta signatures pointed to both CMV infection and matching HLA type. General study points: Cumulative public TCR beta family frequency identified carriers of CMV plus the relevant HLA. It was HLA-C-restricted CMV-specific TCR beta clonotypes that dominated the response ex vivo.

This clonotype was counted ten times or more. Antigen: not known. Each CDR3 protein is one row after TCRdb ran MiXCR on the reads. The sample carries 560,000 or so distinct CDR3 sequences, 15% to 20% recorded once. The CDR3 runs to 15 residues. Per germline, CDR1 SGHTA and CDR2 FQGNSA. The ends were cut back, 5 bases at V and 5 bases at J, with 16 bases in the middle. The genes are TRBV7-2 and TRBJ2-1; D might be TRBD1 (5 bases). The sequence came from a human donor in good health (CMV status not recorded). Some clones in this sample may be carry-over from other donors' samples. The sequenced sample consisted of CD8+ T cells from PBMCs. CDR3 region: CASSPQARVNNEQFF. The CDR3 nucleotides read TGTGCCAGCAGCCCGCAGGCCAGGGTTAACAATGAGCAGTTCTTC.